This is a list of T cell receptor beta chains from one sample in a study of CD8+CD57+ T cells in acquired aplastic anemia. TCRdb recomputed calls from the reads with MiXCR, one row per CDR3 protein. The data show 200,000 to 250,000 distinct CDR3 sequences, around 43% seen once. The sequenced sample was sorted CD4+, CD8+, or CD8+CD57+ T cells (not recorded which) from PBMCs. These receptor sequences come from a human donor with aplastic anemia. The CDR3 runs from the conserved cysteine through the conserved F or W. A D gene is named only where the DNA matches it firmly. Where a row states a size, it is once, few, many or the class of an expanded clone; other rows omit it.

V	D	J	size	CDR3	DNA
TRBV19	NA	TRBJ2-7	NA	CASSPRHSTDYEQYF	TGTGCCAGTAGTCCGCGACATTCCACCGACTACGAGCAGTACTTC
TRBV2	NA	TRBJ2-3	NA	CASIRQGLTDTQYF	TGTGCCAGCATACGACAGGGACTCACAGATACGCAGTATTTT
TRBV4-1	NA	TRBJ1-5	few	CASSQGYSGNQPQHF	TGCGCCAGCAGCCAAGGGTACAGCGGCAATCAGCCCCAGCATTTT
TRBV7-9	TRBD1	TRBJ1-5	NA	CASSSTDRAGQPQHF	TGTGCCAGCAGCTCCACGGACAGGGCGGGTCAGCCCCAGCATTTT
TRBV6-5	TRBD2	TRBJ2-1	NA	CASSMTSGSFWNEQFF	TGTGCCAGCAGCATGACTAGCGGGAGTTTTTGGAATGAGCAGTTCTTC
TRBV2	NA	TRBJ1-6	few	CASRDYGPFLSGDSPLHF	TGTGCCAGCAGGGATTATGGGCCCTTCTTGTCTGGGGATTCACCCCTCCACTTT
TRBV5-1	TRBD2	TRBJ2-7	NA	CASSLGLGEGREQYF	TGCGCCAGCAGCTTGGGCCTTGGGGAGGGACGCGAGCAGTACTTC
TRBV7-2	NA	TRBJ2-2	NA	CASNVGAANTGELFF	TGTGCCAGCAACGTCGGAGCAGCGAACACCGGGGAGCTGTTTTTT
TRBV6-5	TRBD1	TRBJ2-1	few	CASSPSGTGVGDEQFF	TGTGCCAGCAGTCCATCCGGGACAGGGGTTGGCGATGAGCAGTTCTTC
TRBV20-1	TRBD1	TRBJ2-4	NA	CSAPLWTGENIQYF	TGCAGTGCTCCCCTATGGACAGGAGAAAACATTCAGTACTTC
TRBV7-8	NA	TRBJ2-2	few	CVSSLVFFSRATGELFF	TGTGTCAGCAGCTTAGTTTTTTTTAGCAGGGCCACCGGGGAGCTGTTTTTT
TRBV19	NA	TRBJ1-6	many	CASKETGEGPYNSPLHF	TGTGCCAGTAAGGAGACAGGAGAAGGACCCTATAATTCACCCCTCCACTTT
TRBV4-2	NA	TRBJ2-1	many	CASSLLRGDNEQFF	TGTGCCAGCAGCCTCCTCAGGGGAGACAATGAGCAGTTCTTC
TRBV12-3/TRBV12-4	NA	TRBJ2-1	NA	CASSFGGGGDEQFF	TGTGCCAGCAGTTTCGGCGGGGGCGGGGATGAGCAGTTCTTC
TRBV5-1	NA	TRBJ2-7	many	CASSPGVESEQYF	TGCGCCAGCAGCCCGGGGGTCGAGTCCGAGCAGTACTTC
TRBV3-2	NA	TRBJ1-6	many	CASSQFGVYNSPLHF	TGTGCCAGCAGCCAATTTGGGGTCTATAATTCACCCCTCCACTTT
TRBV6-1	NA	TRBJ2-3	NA	CASSEGGYSGTDTQYF	TGTGCCAGCAGTGAAGGGGGGTACTCTGGCACAGATACGCAGTATTTT
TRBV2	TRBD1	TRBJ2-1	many	CASPTGPLVGEQFF	TGTGCCAGCCCGACAGGGCCCTTAGTAGGTGAGCAGTTCTTC
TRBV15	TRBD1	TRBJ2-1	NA	CATSWDRGSEQFF	TGTGCCACCAGCTGGGACAGGGGGAGTGAGCAATTCTTC
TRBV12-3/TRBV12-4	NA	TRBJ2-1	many	CASSTKEIPYNEQFF	TGTGCCAGCAGTACCAAGGAAATACCCTACAATGAGCAGTTCTTC
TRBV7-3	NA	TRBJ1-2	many	CASSLMGRDGYTF	TGTGCCAGCAGCTTAATGGGCAGGGATGGCTACACCTTC
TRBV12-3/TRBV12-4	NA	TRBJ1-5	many	CASSFIPGREIGQPQHF	TGTGCCAGCAGTTTCATCCCGGGACGTGAAATAGGTCAGCCCCAGCATTTT
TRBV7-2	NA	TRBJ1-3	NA	CASSLAGTGNTIYF	TGTGCCAGCAGCTTGGCGGGAACTGGAAACACCATATATTTT
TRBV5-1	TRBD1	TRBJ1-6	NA	CASSLDQGAGSPLHF	TGCGCCAGCAGCTTGGACCAGGGGGCCGGGTCACCCCTCCACTTT
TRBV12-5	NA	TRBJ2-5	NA	CASSPQDREETQYF	TGTGCCAGCAGCCCACAGGACCGCGAAGAGACCCAGTACTTC
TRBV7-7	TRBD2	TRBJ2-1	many	CASSLSGDYNEQFF	TGTGCTAGCAGCTTGAGCGGGGACTACAATGAGCAGTTCTTC
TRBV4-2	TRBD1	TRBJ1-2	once	CASSLDGQGGNGYTF	TGTGCCAGCAGCCTAGACGGACAGGGAGGAAATGGCTACACCTTC
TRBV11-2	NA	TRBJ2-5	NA	CASSKIQQETQYF	TGTGCCAGCAGCAAAATCCAGCAAGAGACCCAGTACTTC
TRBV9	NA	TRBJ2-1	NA	CASSVATVGEQFF	TGTGCCAGCAGCGTAGCGACTGTGGGGGAGCAGTTCTTC
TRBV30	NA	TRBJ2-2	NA	CAWSASGELFF	TGTGCCTGGAGTGCAAGCGGGGAGCTGTTTTTT
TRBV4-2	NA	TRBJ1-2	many	CASSQDRFGSPVNGYTF	TGTGCCAGCAGCCAAGATCGGTTCGGATCGCCCGTGAATGGCTACACCTTC
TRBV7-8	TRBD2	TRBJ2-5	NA	CASRSREGETQYF	TGTGCCAGCAGGAGCCGGGAGGGGGAGACCCAGTACTTC
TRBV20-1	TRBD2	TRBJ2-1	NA	CSASSRAGGYNEQFF	TGCAGTGCCAGCAGTCGAGCGGGGGGCTACAATGAGCAGTTCTTC